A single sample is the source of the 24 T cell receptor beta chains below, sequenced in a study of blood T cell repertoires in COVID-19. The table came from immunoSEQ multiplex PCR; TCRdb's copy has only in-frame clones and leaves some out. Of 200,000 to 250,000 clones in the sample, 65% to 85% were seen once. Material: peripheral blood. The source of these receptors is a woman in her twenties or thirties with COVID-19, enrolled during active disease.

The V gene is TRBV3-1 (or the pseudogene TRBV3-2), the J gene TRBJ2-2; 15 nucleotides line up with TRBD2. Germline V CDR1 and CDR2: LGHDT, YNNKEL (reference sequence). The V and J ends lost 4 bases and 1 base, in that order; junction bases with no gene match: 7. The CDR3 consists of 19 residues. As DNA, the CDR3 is TGTGCCAGCAGCCGAGAGGGACTAGCGGGGGGCGGGAACACCGGGGAGCTGTTTTTT. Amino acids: CASSREGLAGGGNTGELFF.

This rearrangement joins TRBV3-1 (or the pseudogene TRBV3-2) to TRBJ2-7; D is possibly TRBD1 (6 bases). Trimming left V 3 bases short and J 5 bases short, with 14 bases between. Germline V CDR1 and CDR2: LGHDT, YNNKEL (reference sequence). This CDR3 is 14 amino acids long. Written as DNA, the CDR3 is TGTGCCAGCAGCCACCGGACAGCCAACCACGAGCAGTACTTC. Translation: CASSHRTANHEQYF.

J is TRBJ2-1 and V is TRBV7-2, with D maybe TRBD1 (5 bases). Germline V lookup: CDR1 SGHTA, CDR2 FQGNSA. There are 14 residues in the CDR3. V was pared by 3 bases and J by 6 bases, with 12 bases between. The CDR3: CASSLGLTTNEQFF. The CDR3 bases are TGTGCCAGCAGCTTGGGGCTGACCACCAATGAGCAGTTCTTC.

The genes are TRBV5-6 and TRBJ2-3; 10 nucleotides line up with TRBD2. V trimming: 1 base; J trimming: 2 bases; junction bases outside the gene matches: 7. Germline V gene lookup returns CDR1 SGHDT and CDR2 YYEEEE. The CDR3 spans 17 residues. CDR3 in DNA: TGTGCCAGCAGCTTGAATCTAGCGGGAGCTGTCACAGATACGCAGTATTTT. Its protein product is CASSLNLAGAVTDTQYF.

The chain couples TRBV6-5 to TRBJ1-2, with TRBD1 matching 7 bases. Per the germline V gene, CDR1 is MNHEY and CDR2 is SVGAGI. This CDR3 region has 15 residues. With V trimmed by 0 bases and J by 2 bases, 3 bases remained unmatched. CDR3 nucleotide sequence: TGTGCCAGCAGTTACTCTGCGGGACAGAACTATGGCTACACCTTC. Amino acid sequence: CASSYSAGQNYGYTF.

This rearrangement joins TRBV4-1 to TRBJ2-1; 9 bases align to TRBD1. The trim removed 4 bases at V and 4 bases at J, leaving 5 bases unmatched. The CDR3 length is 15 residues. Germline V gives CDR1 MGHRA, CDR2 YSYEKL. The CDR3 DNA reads TGCGCCAGCAGCCCGGGACAGGGCGCATACAATGAGCAGTTCTTC. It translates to CASSPGQGAYNEQFF.

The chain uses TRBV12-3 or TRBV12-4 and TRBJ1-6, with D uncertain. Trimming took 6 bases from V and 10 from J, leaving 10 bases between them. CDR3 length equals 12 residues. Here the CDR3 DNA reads TGTGCCAGCAGCCTGGCGGGCTCACCCCTCCACTTT. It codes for CASSLAGSPLHF.

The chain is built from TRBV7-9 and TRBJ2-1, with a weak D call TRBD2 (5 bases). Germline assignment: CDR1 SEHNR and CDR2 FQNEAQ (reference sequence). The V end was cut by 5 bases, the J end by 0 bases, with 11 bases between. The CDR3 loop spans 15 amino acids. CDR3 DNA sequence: TGTGCCAGCAGCCTCGGGATCAGCTCCTACAATGAGCAGTTCTTC. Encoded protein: CASSLGISSYNEQFF.

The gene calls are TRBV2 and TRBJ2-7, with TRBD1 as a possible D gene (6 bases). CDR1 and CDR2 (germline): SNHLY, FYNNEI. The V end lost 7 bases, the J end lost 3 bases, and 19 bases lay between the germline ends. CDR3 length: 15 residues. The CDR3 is CASMSDSQAIYEQYF. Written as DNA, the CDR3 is TGTGCCAGCATGTCGGACAGCCAAGCAATCTACGAGCAGTACTTC.

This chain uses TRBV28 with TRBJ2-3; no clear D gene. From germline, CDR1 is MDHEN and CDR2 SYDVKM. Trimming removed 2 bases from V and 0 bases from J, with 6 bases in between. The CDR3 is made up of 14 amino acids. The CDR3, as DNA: TGTGCCAGCAGTTTAGGTCGGAGCACAGATACGCAGTATTTT. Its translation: CASSLGRSTDTQYF.

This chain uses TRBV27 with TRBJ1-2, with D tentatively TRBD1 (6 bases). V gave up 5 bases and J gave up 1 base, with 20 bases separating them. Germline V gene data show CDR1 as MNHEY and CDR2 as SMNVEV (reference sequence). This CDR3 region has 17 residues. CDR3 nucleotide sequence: TGTGCCAGCAGTCCGATACAGGGAATAGGGCTTAACTATGGCTACACCTTC. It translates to CASSPIQGIGLNYGYTF.

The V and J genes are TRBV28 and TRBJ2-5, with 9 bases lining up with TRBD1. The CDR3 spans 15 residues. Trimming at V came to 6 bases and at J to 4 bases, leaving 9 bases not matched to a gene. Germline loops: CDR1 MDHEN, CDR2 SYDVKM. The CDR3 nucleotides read TGTGCCAGCAGCCAGCAGTGGACAGGGGTAGAGACCCAGTACTTC. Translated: CASSQQWTGVETQYF.

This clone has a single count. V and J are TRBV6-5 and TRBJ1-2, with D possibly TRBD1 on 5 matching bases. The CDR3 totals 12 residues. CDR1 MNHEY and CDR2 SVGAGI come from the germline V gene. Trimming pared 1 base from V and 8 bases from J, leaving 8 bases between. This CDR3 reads CASSYWGDGYTF. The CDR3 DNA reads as TGTGCCAGCAGTTACTGGGGGGACGGCTACACCTTC.

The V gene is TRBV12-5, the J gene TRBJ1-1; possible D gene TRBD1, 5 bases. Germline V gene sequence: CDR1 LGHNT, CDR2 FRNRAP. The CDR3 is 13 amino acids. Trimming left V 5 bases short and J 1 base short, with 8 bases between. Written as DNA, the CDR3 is TGTGCTAGTGGTCCTACAGGGAACACTGAAGCTTTCTTT. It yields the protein CASGPTGNTEAFF. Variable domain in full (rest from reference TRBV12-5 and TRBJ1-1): DARVTQTPRHKVTEMGQEVTMRCQPILGHNTVFWYRQTMMQGLELLAYFRNRAPLDDSGMPKDRFSAEMPDATLATLKIQPSEPRDSAVYFCASGPTGNTEAFFGQGTRLTVV.

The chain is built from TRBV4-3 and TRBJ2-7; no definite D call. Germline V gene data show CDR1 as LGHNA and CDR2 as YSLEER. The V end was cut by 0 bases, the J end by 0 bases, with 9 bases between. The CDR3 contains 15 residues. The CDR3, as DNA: TGCGCCAGCAGCCAAGAACCCAGAGGCTCCTACGAGCAGTACTTC. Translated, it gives CASSQEPRGSYEQYF.

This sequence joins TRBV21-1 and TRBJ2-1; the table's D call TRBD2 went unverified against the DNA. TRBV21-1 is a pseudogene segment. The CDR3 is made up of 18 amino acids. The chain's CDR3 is CASSTLSLLAGGHGEQFF. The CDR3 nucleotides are TGTGCCAGCAGCACACTAAGTTTGCTAGCGGGAGGGCATGGGGAGCAGTTCTTC.

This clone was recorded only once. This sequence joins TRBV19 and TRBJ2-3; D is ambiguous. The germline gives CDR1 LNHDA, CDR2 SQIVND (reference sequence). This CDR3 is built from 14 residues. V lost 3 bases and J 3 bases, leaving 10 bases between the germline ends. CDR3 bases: TGTGCCAGTAGTATCGAGGCGGATACAGATACGCAGTATTTT. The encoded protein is CASSIEADTDTQYF.

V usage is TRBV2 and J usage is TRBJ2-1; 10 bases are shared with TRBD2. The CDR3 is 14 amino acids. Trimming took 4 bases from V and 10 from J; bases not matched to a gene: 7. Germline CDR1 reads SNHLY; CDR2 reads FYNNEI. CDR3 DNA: TGTGCCAGCAGTGGAGCGGGAGGGCTTGAAGAGCAGTTCTTC. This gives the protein CASSGAGGLEEQFF.

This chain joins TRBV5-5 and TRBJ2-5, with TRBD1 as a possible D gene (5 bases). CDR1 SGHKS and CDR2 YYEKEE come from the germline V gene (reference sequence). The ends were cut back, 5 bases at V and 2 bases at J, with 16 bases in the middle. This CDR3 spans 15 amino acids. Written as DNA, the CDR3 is TGTGCCAGCAGTGACCCTTATCAGGGACAAGAGACCCAGTACTTC. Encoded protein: CASSDPYQGQETQYF.

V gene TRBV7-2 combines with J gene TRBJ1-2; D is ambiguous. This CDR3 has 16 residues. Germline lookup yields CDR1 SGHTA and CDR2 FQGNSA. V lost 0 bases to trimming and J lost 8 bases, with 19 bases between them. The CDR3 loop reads CASSLAVGRRASGYTF. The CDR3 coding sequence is TGTGCCAGCAGCTTAGCGGTGGGCAGGAGGGCGTCCGGCTACACCTTC.

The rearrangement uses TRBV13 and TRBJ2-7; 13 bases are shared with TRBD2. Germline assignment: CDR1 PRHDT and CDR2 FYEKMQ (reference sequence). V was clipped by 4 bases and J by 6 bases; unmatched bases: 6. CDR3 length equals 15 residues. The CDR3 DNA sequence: TGTGCCAGCAGCTCCGGGACTAGCGGGAAAAGCGAGCAGTACTTC. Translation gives CASSSGTSGKSEQYF.

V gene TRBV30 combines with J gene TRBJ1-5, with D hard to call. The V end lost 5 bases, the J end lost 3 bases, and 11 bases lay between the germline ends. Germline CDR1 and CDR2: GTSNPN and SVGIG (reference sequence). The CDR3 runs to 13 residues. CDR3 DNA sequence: TGTGCCTGGTCTGACGGGGACAATCAGCCCCAGCATTTT. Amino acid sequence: CAWSDGDNQPQHF.

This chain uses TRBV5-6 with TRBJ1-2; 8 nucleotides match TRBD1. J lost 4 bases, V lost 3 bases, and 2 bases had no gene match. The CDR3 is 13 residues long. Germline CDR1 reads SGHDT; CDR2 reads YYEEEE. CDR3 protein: CASSSDRGYGYTF. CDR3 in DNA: TGTGCCAGCAGCTCCGACAGGGGCTATGGCTACACCTTC.

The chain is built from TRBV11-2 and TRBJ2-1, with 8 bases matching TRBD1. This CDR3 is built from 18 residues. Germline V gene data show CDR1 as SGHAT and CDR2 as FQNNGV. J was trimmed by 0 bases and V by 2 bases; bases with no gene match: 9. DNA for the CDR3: TGTGCCAGCAGCTTACGGGACAGGTCCAGACTCTCCTACAATGAGCAGTTCTTC. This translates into CASSLRDRSRLSYNEQFF.